This entry lists 17 T cell receptor beta chains sequenced from one sample in a study of glioma-infiltrating T cells (dated by TCRdb to about 2016). Sequencing relied on an Illumina MiSeq. TCR alpha and beta CDR3 regions were amplified with the iRepertoire nested amplicon-rescue multiplex PCR (arm-PCR) platform from RNA. The raw public data were reprocessed by TCRdb itself: fastp quality trimming at Q25, MiXCR clonotype calling, in-frame beta chains only. A single entry per CDR3 protein holds the most common genes and DNA from its merged rows. This sample lists about 400,000 distinct CDR3 sequences; 41% were detected once. The ten largest clones take up about 12% of the sample. Sequenced: glioma tissue, nonneoplastic brain tissue, or PBMCs (not recorded which). The receptors come from a human donor with low-grade glioma or glioblastoma, undergoing nonglioma brain surgery, or in good health (not recorded which).

Turning to this clonotype: One base away lies a much larger clone, so this may be a sequencing read error. In this CDR3 the conserved last residue, phenylalanine or tryptophan, is missing, so a read error is likely. The genes are TRBV6-1 and TRBJ1-2; TRBD1 matches at 7 bases. V lost 6 bases and J lost 6; bases outside the gene matches: 4. Germline V gene sequence: CDR1 MNHNS, CDR2 SASEGT. This CDR3 is 12 amino acids long. DNA for the CDR3: TGTGCCAGCAGGACAGGGTGGGATGGCTACACCTCC. The encoded protein is CASRTGWDGYTS.

This clonotype was counted only a few times. This chain connects TRBV20-1 to TRBJ2-5; the match to TRBD1 covers 7 bases. Trimming at V came to 3 bases and at J to 4 bases, leaving 2 bases not matched to a gene. Looked up from germline, CDR1 is DFQATT and CDR2 is SNEGSKA (reference sequence). The CDR3 contains 12 residues. The CDR3 bases are TGCAGTGCTAGTAGGGGGCGAGAGACCCAGTACTTC. This translates into CSASRGRETQYF.

Concerning this clonotype itself: This may stem from a read error, because a much larger clone lies one nucleotide away. The rearrangement uses TRBV6-1 and TRBJ2-7; tentatively, D is TRBD1 (6 bases). This CDR3 region has 16 residues. Per the germline V gene, CDR1 is MNHNS and CDR2 is SASEGT. Trimming stripped 2 bases from V and 3 bases from J, with 17 bases between. The CDR3 coding sequence is TGTGCCAGCAGTGAAAGAAGACAGGCTGGGATCTACGAGCAGTACTTC. Its protein is CASSERRQAGIYEQYF.

This clonotype has just a few counts. The genes are TRBV3-1 and TRBJ2-1; D call uncertain. The CDR3 is 14 amino acids. Trimming shortened V by 3 bases and J by 8 bases, and 14 bases separated the two germline ends. Germline V gives CDR1 LGHDT, CDR2 YNNKEL (reference sequence). The CDR3 reads CASSHRRLAHEQFF. For the CDR3, the DNA is TGTGCCAGCAGCCACCGACGCCTGGCCCATGAGCAGTTCTTC.

This chain connects TRBV27 to TRBJ1-2; 8 nucleotides match TRBD1. V lost 9 bases and J lost 4; bases outside the gene matches: 7. Per germline, CDR1 MNHEY and CDR2 SMNVEV (reference sequence). The CDR3 is 13 residues long. CDR3 in DNA: TGTGCCAGTTCCGGACAGGGTGGCTATGGCTACACCTTC. It translates to CASSGQGGYGYTF.

The chain employs TRBV29-1 and TRBJ2-1, with no clear D. The length of the CDR3 is 12 residues. V was cut by 0 bases and J by 12 bases, with 12 bases left in between. Germline CDR1 SQVTM, CDR2 ANQGSEA. The CDR3 loop is CSVEDPPAGQFF. The CDR3 DNA reads as TGCAGCGTTGAAGATCCACCGGCTGGGCAGTTCTTC.

This clonotype was seen more than once but under ten times. The chain is built from TRBV28 and TRBJ2-2; TRBD2 agrees at 10 bases. Germline V lookup: CDR1 MDHEN, CDR2 SYDVKM. Losses at the gene ends were 6 bases for V and 3 bases for J; bases not matched to a gene: 13. The CDR3 is 18 residues long. In DNA, the CDR3 is TGTGCCAGCAGCCATTCCCAGCGGGAGGGCCTCGACACCGGGGAGCTGTTTTTT. Translation: CASSHSQREGLDTGELFF.

The genes are TRBV7-2 and TRBJ2-5; D remains unclear. Germline V gives CDR1 SGHTA, CDR2 FQGNSA. The germline V and J ends were trimmed by 5 bases and 2 bases, with 12 bases remaining between them. The CDR3 runs to 14 residues. The CDR3 bases are TGTGCCAGCAGCGTAGGTGGGGAACAAGAGACCCAGTACTTC. Its translation: CASSVGGEQETQYF. Drawing the rest from reference TRBV7-2 and TRBJ2-5, the complete variable domain is GAGVSQSPSNKVTEKGKDVELRCDPISGHTALYWYRQSLGQGLEFLIYFQGNSAPDKSGLPSDRFSAERTGGSVSTLTIQRTQQEDSAVYLCASSVGGEQETQYFGPGTRLLVL.

The table lists this clonotype with a few counts. J is TRBJ2-5 and V is TRBV20-1; possible D gene TRBD2, 5 bases. CDR3 length: 12 residues. V lost 4 bases and J 2 bases, leaving 8 bases between the germline ends. The V gene's germline CDR1 is DFQATT and CDR2 SNEGSKA (reference sequence). The CDR3 DNA is TGCAGTGCTAACGGGGTACAAGAGACCCAGTACTTC. Its translation is CSANGVQETQYF.

The chain couples TRBV20-1 to TRBJ2-3; maybe TRBD2 (5 bases). The CDR3 extends over 13 amino acids. Germline V lookup: CDR1 DFQATT, CDR2 SNEGSKA (reference sequence). The V end was cut by 6 bases, the J end by 2 bases, with 12 bases between. CDR3 DNA: TGCAGTGCGATCGGACGGGACACAGATACGCAGTATTTT. Residues: CSAIGRDTDTQYF.

To note about this clonotype: One base away lies a much larger clone, so this may be a sequencing read error. The J gene is TRBJ1-5, the V gene TRBV6-6; 7 bases agree with TRBD1. Germline CDR1 MNHNY, CDR2 SVGAGI (reference sequence). Germline trimming cut 4 bases from V and 4 bases from J; bases unmatched to any gene: 7. The length of the CDR3 is 15 residues. As DNA, the CDR3 is TGTGCCAGCAGTTCTCCGGGACAGCGTAATCAGCCCCAGCATTTT. This codes for CASSSPGQRNQPQHF.

The V call is TRBV29-1, the J call TRBJ2-1; D gene ambiguous. The V end was cut by 3 bases, the J end by 4 bases, with 7 bases between. From germline, CDR1 is SQVTM and CDR2 ANQGSEA. This CDR3 comprises 12 residues. The CDR3 spells CSVEWGYNEQFF. The CDR3 DNA reads TGCAGCGTTGAGTGGGGATACAATGAGCAGTTCTTC.

This clonotype was detected many times. J is TRBJ2-7 and V is TRBV28; 8 bases fit TRBD1. CDR3 size: 15 residues. Germline V gene lookup returns CDR1 MDHEN and CDR2 SYDVKM. J gave up 6 bases and V 8 bases, and 15 bases lay outside the gene matches. The CDR3 coding sequence is TGTGCCAGCCCCCCACCCAACAGGGGGATTAGCGAGCAGTACTTC. It is translated as CASPPPNRGISEQYF.

J is TRBJ2-7 and V is TRBV6-1; unclear D gene. The CDR3 runs to 13 residues. Per the germline V gene, CDR1 is MNHNS and CDR2 is SASEGT. V was cut by 6 bases and J by 5 bases, with 14 bases left in between. CDR3 nucleotide sequence: TGTGCCAGCAGCCAACGCCCTTTCCACGAGCAGTACTTC. It encodes CASSQRPFHEQYF.

This clonotype was seen ten or more times. This chain joins TRBV28 and TRBJ1-5, with D hard to call. CDR1 and CDR2 from the germline V gene are MDHEN and SYDVKM. The CDR3 runs 14 residues. V dropped 3 bases and J dropped 0 bases, with 6 bases sitting between them. DNA of the CDR3: TGTGCCAGCAGTTTGGCGGATAGCAATCAGCCCCAGCATTTT. Translating it yields CASSLADSNQPQHF.

This clonotype was recorded many times. The chain combines TRBV6-2 or TRBV6-3 with TRBJ2-3; 13 positions match TRBD2. Germline V gene lookup returns CDR1 MNHEY and CDR2 SVGEGT. The CDR3 length is 18 residues. J gave up 2 bases and V 2 bases, and 7 bases lay outside the gene matches. As DNA, the CDR3 is TGTGCCAGCAGTTACCCCCGACTAGCGGGAGGCCCCACAGATACGCAGTATTTT. It yields the protein CASSYPRLAGGPTDTQYF.

In this sample, this clonotype turned up a few times. The chain carries TRBV29-1 and TRBJ2-3; D is unresolved. V was shortened by 7 bases and J by 1 base, with 9 bases between the two germline ends. This CDR3 comprises 12 residues. CDR1 and CDR2 (germline): SQVTM, ANQGSEA. The CDR3 sequence: CSATEGTDTQYF. The CDR3 DNA is TGCAGCGCTACAGAGGGCACAGATACGCAGTATTTT.